These T cell receptor beta chains were read from a single sample in a study of blood T cell repertoires in COVID-19. TCRdb's table, derived via immunoSEQ multiplex PCR, lists solely in-frame clones and lacks some. The table has 240,000 or so clones, roughly 87% seen once; the top ten hold around 6.9%. Sequenced input: peripheral blood. These receptors were collected from a man in his fifties or sixties who had recovered from COVID-19. Both conserved end residues are part of each CDR3. A D gene is named only where the DNA matches it firmly. Expanded clones get a size class; other rows say once, few or many, or leave the size out.

.,TRBJ1-6,.,TRBV18,CASSGGASSPLHF,TGTGCCAGCTCGGGGGGTGCGAGTTCACCCCTCCACTTT
.,TRBJ2-7,.,TRBV7-2,CASSLGWAYSYEQYF,TGTGCCAGCAGCCTGGGTTGGGCCTACTCCTACGAGCAGTACTTC
.,TRBJ2-6,.,TRBV24-1,CATKQGSGANVLTF,TGTGCCACGAAACAGGGCTCTGGGGCCAACGTCCTGACTTTC
.,TRBJ1-4,.,TRBV5-6,CASSLDRVKEKLFF,TGTGCCAGCAGCTTGGACAGGGTAAAAGAAAAACTGTTTTTT
.,TRBJ2-1,TRBD2,TRBV6-2/TRBV6-3,CASSYEAGGTSYNEQFF,TGTGCCAGCAGTTATGAGGCGGGGGGGACCTCCTACAATGAGCAGTTCTTC
.,TRBJ2-3,TRBD2,TRBV30,CAWSERTSGLRTQYF,TGTGCCTGGAGCGAAAGGACTAGCGGGTTGAGGACGCAGTATTTT
.,TRBJ1-2,.,TRBV18,CASSPSGDYGYTF,TGTGCCAGCTCACCTTCGGGTGACTATGGCTACACCTTC
.,TRBJ2-2,.,TRBV4-2,CASSQGDANTGELFF,TGTGCCAGCAGCCAGGGAGACGCGAACACCGGGGAGCTGTTTTTT
.,TRBJ2-3,TRBD2,TRBV2,CASKGLGLDTQYF,TGTGCCAGCAAGGGACTAGGACTAGATACGCAGTATTTT
.,TRBJ2-2,TRBD1,TRBV12-5,CASGLDGTGERGELFF,TGTGCTAGTGGTTTGGACGGCACAGGGGAACGCGGGGAGCTGTTTTTT
.,TRBJ1-1,.,TRBV6-5,CASRRVADTEAFF,TGTGCCAGCAGGAGGGTAGCGGACACTGAAGCTTTCTTT
.,TRBJ2-2,.,TRBV14,CASSFLSNTGELFF,TGTGCCAGCAGCTTCCTATCGAACACCGGGGAGCTGTTTTTT
.,TRBJ2-1,TRBD2,TRBV30,CAWSSRGGLYEQFF,TGTGCCTGGAGTAGCCGCGGGGGGCTTTATGAGCAGTTCTTC
.,TRBJ2-7,TRBD1,TRBV2,CASLARTGQGADEQYF,TGTGCCAGTCTAGCACGTACGGGACAGGGGGCCGACGAGCAGTACTTC
.,TRBJ2-5,TRBD1,TRBV3-1/TRBV3-2,CASRPTGGAETQYF,TGTGCCAGCAGACCGACAGGGGGCGCAGAGACCCAGTACTTC
.,TRBJ1-6,.,TRBV27,CASSLKAVGLFYNSPLHF,TGTGCCAGCAGCCTAAAGGCGGTTGGTCTTTTCTATAATTCACCCCTCCACTTT
.,TRBJ1-5,.,TRBV20-1,CSASGGVLNQPQHF,TGCAGTGCTAGTGGCGGGGTTCTCAATCAGCCCCAGCATTTT
few,TRBJ1-2,TRBD1,TRBV2,CASSSLRGKNYGYTF,TGTGCCAGCAGTAGCCTCAGGGGGAAGAACTATGGCTACACCTTC
once,TRBJ2-3,TRBD2,TRBV6-5,CASTPSGGEDTQYF,TGTGCCAGCACCCCTAGCGGGGGGGAAGATACGCAGTATTTT
.,TRBJ2-1,TRBD2,TRBV25-1,CASSEYGGGYNEQFF,TGTGCCAGCAGTGAATATGGGGGGGGATACAATGAGCAGTTCTTC
.,TRBJ1-1,.,TRBV4-2,CASSQGLSTEAFF,TGTGCCAGCAGCCAAGGGCTCTCCACTGAAGCTTTCTTT
.,TRBJ1-2,.,TRBV28,CASSSPQGGRGGYTF,TGTGCCAGCAGTTCGCCCCAGGGCGGTAGGGGGGGCTACACCTTC
.,TRBJ1-5,.,TRBV7-2,CASSSRGRNQPQHF,TGTGCCAGCAGCTCCAGGGGACGCAATCAGCCCCAGCATTTT
few,TRBJ1-1,.,TRBV6-1,CASSENKGRKAFF,TGTGCCAGCAGTGAAAACAAGGGGCGCAAAGCTTTCTTT
.,TRBJ2-7,.,TRBV27,CASSVTPSYEQYF,TGTGCCAGCAGTGTTACACCATCCTACGAGCAGTACTTC
.,TRBJ2-3,TRBD2,TRBV4-2,CASSQDTSGGRSTDTQYF,TGTGCCAGCAGCCAAGATACGAGCGGGGGCAGAAGCACAGATACGCAGTATTTT
.,TRBJ1-1,.,TRBV7-2,CASSYTGRNTEAFF,TGTGCCAGCAGCTATACCGGGAGGAACACTGAAGCTTTCTTT
.,TRBJ1-1,TRBD1,TRBV6-2/TRBV6-3,CASSYPRQGAWNTEAFF,TGTGCCAGCAGTTACCCCAGACAGGGGGCTTGGAACACTGAAGCTTTCTTT
.,TRBJ1-5,TRBD1,TRBV7-2,CASSLGNRGSNQPQHF,TGTGCCAGCAGCTTAGGAAACAGGGGAAGCAATCAGCCCCAGCATTTT
once,TRBJ2-3,TRBD2,TRBV2,CASRYRGGNTDTQYF,TGTGCCAGCAGATATCGGGGGGGAAACACAGATACGCAGTATTTT
.,TRBJ1-1,TRBD1,TRBV7-2,CASSLFGQVNTEAFF,TGTGCCAGCAGCTTATTCGGACAGGTGAACACTGAAGCTTTCTTT
.,TRBJ2-7,TRBD1,TRBV7-2,CASSLGQGVQYF,TGTGCCAGCAGCTTAGGACAGGGCGTCCAGTACTTC
.,TRBJ1-2,TRBD1,TRBV2,CASRETGVPNYGYTF,TGTGCCAGCAGGGAGACAGGGGTCCCTAACTATGGCTACACCTTC
.,TRBJ1-5,.,TRBV5-6,CASSQRGVSNQPQHF,TGTGCCAGCAGCCAAAGAGGTGTCAGCAATCAGCCCCAGCATTTT
.,TRBJ1-2,.,TRBV5-6,CASSSIPGGYTF,TGTGCCAGCAGCTCCATACCGGGGGGCTACACCTTC
few,TRBJ2-2,.,TRBV11-3,CASSLFSDTGELFF,TGTGCCAGCAGCCTTTTTTCGGACACCGGGGAGCTGTTTTTT
.,TRBJ2-1,.,TRBV28,CASSLRTEQFF,TGTGCCAGCAGTCTCCGGACAGAGCAGTTCTTC
.,TRBJ2-3,TRBD1,TRBV5-1,CASSFTGGRTDTQYF,TGCGCCAGCAGCTTTACAGGGGGTCGCACAGATACGCAGTATTTT
once,TRBJ2-6,.,TRBV10-3,CAISESGLTSSGANVLTF,TGTGCCATCAGTGAGTCGGGCCTAACGAGCTCTGGGGCCAACGTCCTGACTTTC
.,TRBJ2-7,.,TRBV10-3,CAISEPPGEQYF,TGTGCCATCAGTGAGCCGCCAGGCGAGCAGTACTTC
.,TRBJ2-6,.,TRBV6-5,CASKRDSGANVLTF,TGTGCCAGCAAACGGGACTCTGGGGCCAACGTCCTGACTTTC